The sequence of this TCR beta chain was determined in a study of chronic HIV infection and antiretroviral therapy. MiXCR, applied by TCRdb to the 5' RACE reads, yields one record per CDR3 protein. The sample holds 45,000 to 55,000 distinct CDR3 sequences, 19% seen once. CDR3 length: 14 amino acids. Germline-derived CDR1 and CDR2 are LNHDA and SQIVND (reference sequence). The V end lost 7 bases, the J end lost 0 bases, and 10 bases lay between the germline ends. V gene TRBV19 combines with J gene TRBJ2-1; a weak D match, TRBD1 (5 bases). This clonotype was sampled from an adult who had HIV and had not received antiretroviral therapy, or was an uninfected healthy control (not recorded which). Material for sequencing was peripheral blood. The CDR3 coding sequence is TGTGCCAGTAACGAAAGGGGCTCCTACAATGAGCAGTTCTTC. Protein product: CASNERGSYNEQFF.